The 29 T cell receptor beta chains reported below all come from one sample, sequenced in a study of long-term antiretroviral therapy in people with HIV. At the survey level, the v3.0 immunoSEQ assay was run. The data were produced by immunoSEQ multiplex PCR, yet TCRdb's version contains in-frame clones alone and is incomplete. The table has roughly 27,000 clones, approximately 81% seen once. Specimen: unsorted PBMCs, collected 2.3 years after starting antiretroviral therapy. The receptors originated from a man in his forties with HIV.

The V call is TRBV27, the J call TRBJ2-3; 7 positions agree with TRBD2. The CDR3 spans 20 residues. The J segment lost 3 bases and the V segment lost 5 bases, leaving 23 bases of the junction unmatched. The germline CDR1 and CDR2 sequences are MNHEY and SMNVEV (reference sequence). Here the CDR3 reads CASSPGRQGTPTSLTDTQYF. CDR3 bases: TGTGCCAGCAGTCCCGGGAGGCAGGGAACCCCCACAAGCCTTACAGATACGCAGTATTTT.

The chain couples TRBV5-1 to TRBJ2-1, with TRBD2 matching 7 bases. Germline V gene data show CDR1 as SGHRS and CDR2 as YFSETQ. The CDR3 is made up of 17 amino acids. V shed 1 base, J shed 0 bases, and the junction held 7 bases outside the gene matches. The CDR3 reads CASSLLRAGTSYNEQFF. DNA of the CDR3: TGCGCCAGCAGCTTGCTACGAGCGGGGACCTCCTACAATGAGCAGTTCTTC.

In its sample, this clone was seen once. The chain joins TRBV9 to TRBJ1-3; D may be TRBD1 (5 bases). The V end lost 4 bases, the J end lost 0 bases, and 8 bases lay between the germline ends. CDR1 is SGDLS, CDR2 YYNGEE, per germline. The CDR3 totals 14 residues. CDR3 residues: CASSWGGSGNTIYF. CDR3 coding DNA: TGTGCCAGCAGCTGGGGGGGCTCTGGAAACACCATATATTTT.

The chain carries TRBV11-3 and TRBJ2-2, with 14 nucleotides matching TRBD2. The germline V gene has CDR1 SGHNT and CDR2 YENEEA. V shed 5 bases, J shed 5 bases, and the junction held 10 bases outside the gene matches. CDR3 length: 18 amino acids. CDR3 DNA: TGTGCCAGCAGCCCCGGGACTAGCGGGAGTTTGGGTACCGGGGAGCTGTTTTTT. Translated, it gives CASSPGTSGSLGTGELFF.

This chain connects TRBV5-1 to TRBJ2-3, with 9 bases aligning to TRBD2. The CDR3 has 17 residues. Trimming at V came to 0 bases and at J to 0 bases, leaving 5 bases not matched to a gene. Per the germline V gene, CDR1 is SGHRS and CDR2 is YFSETQ. The CDR3 DNA reads as TGCGCCAGCAGCTTGGAGATAGCGGGAGCCAGCACAGATACGCAGTATTTT. Protein: CASSLEIAGASTDTQYF.

The genes are TRBV7-3 and TRBJ2-7; TRBD1 aligns across 10 bases. Trimming removed 5 bases from V and 0 bases from J; junction bases left unmatched: 4. Per germline, CDR1 SGHTA and CDR2 FQGTGA. The CDR3 length is 15 residues. CDR3 loop: CASSPGQGSSYEQYF. The CDR3 DNA sequence: TGTGCCAGCAGCCCGGGACAGGGGAGCTCCTACGAGCAGTACTTC.

V and J are TRBV10-3 and TRBJ2-5; 7 bases are shared with TRBD1. Germline values: CDR1 ENHRY, CDR2 SYGVKD. This CDR3 is 16 amino acids long. The junction had 14 bases not matched to a gene; V was cut back by 3 bases and J by 7 bases. CDR3: CAISESIHRGVVTQYF. In DNA form, the CDR3 reads TGTGCCATCAGTGAATCCATCCACAGGGGAGTTGTGACCCAGTACTTC.

V and J are TRBV9 and TRBJ2-7; tentatively, D is TRBD2 (6 bases). The CDR3 sequence is 15 residues long. V shed 2 bases and J shed 0 bases, with 12 bases lying between them. From germline, CDR1 is SGDLS and CDR2 YYNGEE. In nucleotides, the CDR3 is TGTGCCAGCAGCGTCGGGAGTAAGAGCTCCTACGAGCAGTACTTC. Amino acid sequence: CASSVGSKSSYEQYF.

J is TRBJ2-1 and V is TRBV19; 9 bases fit TRBD2. This CDR3 comprises 15 residues. Trimming removed 7 bases from V and 4 bases from J; junction bases left unmatched: 8. Germline V gene data show CDR1 as LNHDA and CDR2 as SQIVND (reference sequence). The CDR3 sequence: CASIPAGGTYNEQFF. In DNA, the CDR3 is TGTGCCAGTATCCCAGCGGGAGGAACTTACAATGAGCAGTTCTTC.

The chain recombines TRBV5-1 with TRBJ2-1, with 11 bases fitting TRBD2. Germline V lookup: CDR1 SGHRS, CDR2 YFSETQ. This CDR3 has 15 residues. The V segment lost 3 bases and the J segment 2 bases; nucleotides outside the gene matches: 1. DNA for the CDR3: TGCGCCAGCAGCTGGACTAGCGGGCCCTACAATGAGCAGTTCTTC. Its translation: CASSWTSGPYNEQFF.

This clone was counted a single time. The chain recombines TRBV15 with TRBJ1-5, with TRBD1 matching 7 bases. V trimming: 1 base; J trimming: 6 bases; junction bases outside the gene matches: 15. From germline, CDR1 is LNHNV and CDR2 YYDKDF (reference sequence). This CDR3 is 18 amino acids long. CDR3 DNA: TGTGCCACCAGCAGAGGGATTCCTGTGACAGGGCTCGGTCAGCCCCAGCATTTT. Protein sequence: CATSRGIPVTGLGQPQHF. Drawing the rest from reference TRBV15 and TRBJ1-5, the complete variable domain is DAMVIQNPRYQVTQFGKPVTLSCSQTLNHNVMYWYQQKSSQAPKLLFHYYDKDFNNEADTPDNFQSRRPNTSFCFLDIRSPGLGDTAMYLCATSRGIPVTGLGQPQHFGDGTRLSIL.

The chain links TRBV5-5 to TRBJ2-3; 9 bases fit TRBD2. Germline CDR1 SGHKS, CDR2 YYEKEE (reference sequence). V shed 6 bases and J 3 bases; nucleotides not matched to a gene: 8. The CDR3 has 15 residues. The CDR3 spells CASKAGGPGTDTQYF. CDR3 DNA sequence: TGTGCCAGCAAGGCGGGAGGGCCGGGGACAGATACGCAGTATTTT.

This clone came up once. The V gene is TRBV9, the J gene TRBJ2-5; D not certain. CDR1 and CDR2 (germline): SGDLS, YYNGEE. The V end lost 3 bases, the J end lost 2 bases, and 11 bases lay between the germline ends. This CDR3 spans 14 amino acids. DNA for the CDR3: TGTGCCAGCAGCGGGACGGGCCCGCAAGAGACCCAGTACTTC. Residues: CASSGTGPQETQYF.

V gene TRBV13 combines with J gene TRBJ2-5; 10 bases fit TRBD1. The end of the DNA aligns better with TRBJ2-7, so the J call may be wrong. Germline V gives CDR1 PRHDT, CDR2 FYEKMQ (reference sequence). This CDR3 is built from 16 residues. DNA of the CDR3: TGTGCCAGCAGCACCACCGGTCAGGACAGGGGGTCCGAGCAGTACTTC. Translating it yields CASSTTGQDRGSEQYF.

CDR3 protein: CASIFTRGGAGEQYF. The CDR3, as DNA: TGTGCCAGCATTTTCACTAGGGGGGGGGCAGGTGAGCAGTACTTC. The chain recombines TRBV6-1 with TRBJ2-7; D is perhaps TRBD2 (7 bases). Germline V lookup: CDR1 MNHNS, CDR2 SASEGT. V lost 7 bases, J lost 7 bases, and 23 bases lay in between. This CDR3 spans 15 amino acids.

The chain is built from TRBV30 and TRBJ2-2, with D possibly being TRBD1 (6 bases). CDR1 is GTSNPN and CDR2 is SVGIG in the germline V gene (reference sequence). Trimming took off 5 bases at V and 6 bases at J, with 13 bases between the two ends. The CDR3 is made up of 13 amino acids. In DNA, the CDR3 is TGTGCCTGGCGATTCAGGGGATCCGGGGAGCTGTTTTTT. It translates to CAWRFRGSGELFF.

The chain links TRBV10-2 to TRBJ2-2; a possible D gene is TRBD1 (6 bases). V lost 3 bases and J lost 3, with 8 bases in between. The CDR3 consists of 14 residues. The germline gives CDR1 WSHSY, CDR2 SAAADI. The CDR3 coding sequence is TGCGCCAGCAGTGAACAGGGATACACCGGGGAGCTGTTTTTT. Residues: CASSEQGYTGELFF.

This rearrangement joins TRBV27 to TRBJ2-1, with 7 bases that match TRBD2. Germline V lookup: CDR1 MNHEY, CDR2 SMNVEV (reference sequence). V shed 2 bases, J shed 6 bases, and the junction held 7 bases outside the gene matches. The CDR3 consists of 15 residues. The CDR3 spells CASSLGPGGSNEQFF. The CDR3 DNA follows: TGTGCCAGCAGTTTAGGCCCGGGAGGATCCAATGAGCAGTTCTTC.

In its sample, this clone was seen a few times. This chain joins TRBV18 and TRBJ1-5; D not resolved. Trimming removed 4 bases at V and 0 bases at J, with 19 bases between. The CDR3 is 18 residues long. CDR1 is KGHSH and CDR2 is LQKENI in the germline V gene. In DNA form, the CDR3 reads TGTGCCAGCTCACTCTCCGCTGAAGGGCGCTATAGCAATCAGCCCCAGCATTTT. It yields the protein CASSLSAEGRYSNQPQHF.

DNA of the CDR3: TGTGCCAGCAGTCCACAGGGGTATAGCAATCAGCCCCAGCATTTT. Residues: CASSPQGYSNQPQHF. This chain joins TRBV6-1 and TRBJ1-5, with 7 bases fitting TRBD1. V trimming: 5 bases; J trimming: 0 bases; junction bases outside the gene matches: 4. The germline V gene encodes CDR1 MNHNS and CDR2 SASEGT. The CDR3 runs 15 residues.

This sequence joins TRBV6-5 and TRBJ1-6, with a tentative D call TRBD1 (5 bases). V shed 0 bases and J shed 9 bases, with 12 bases lying between them. Germline CDR1 is MNHEY and CDR2 is SVGAGI. This CDR3 contains 15 residues. CDR3 amino acids: CASSYSDGTVSPLHF. The CDR3 DNA is TGTGCCAGCAGTTACTCGGACGGGACGGTTTCACCCCTCCACTTT.

The V and J genes are TRBV5-1 and TRBJ2-7; 9 nucleotides agree with TRBD1. J gave up 5 bases and V 4 bases, and 10 bases lay outside the gene matches. Per germline, CDR1 SGHRS and CDR2 YFSETQ. The CDR3 has 15 residues. CDR3 bases: TGCGCCAGCAGCAGGACAGGGGATCGTATCCACGAGCAGTACTTC. It codes for CASSRTGDRIHEQYF.

The chain combines TRBV15 with TRBJ1-5, with 7 bases that match TRBD1. Trimming cost V 0 bases and J 11 bases; bases outside gene matches: 7. This CDR3 spans 14 amino acids. The germline gives CDR1 LNHNV, CDR2 YYDKDF (reference sequence). CDR3 DNA: TGTGCCACCAGCAGAGATACAGGGGTACCGGCCCAGCATTTT. This codes for CATSRDTGVPAQHF. The full variable domain, its missing parts supplied by reference TRBV15 and TRBJ1-5, is DAMVIQNPRYQVTQFGKPVTLSCSQTLNHNVMYWYQQKSSQAPKLLFHYYDKDFNNEADTPDNFQSRRPNTSFCFLDIRSPGLGDTAMYLCATSRDTGVPAQHFGDGTRLSIL.

The V call is TRBV28, the J call TRBJ2-2; 7 bases are a match to TRBD1. Germline V CDR1 and CDR2: MDHEN, SYDVKM. V shed 3 bases and J 3 bases; nucleotides not matched to a gene: 7. The CDR3 length is 16 residues. CDR3 sequence reads: CASSFPDRSYTGELFF. In DNA form, the CDR3 reads TGTGCCAGCAGTTTCCCGGACAGGAGCTACACCGGGGAGCTGTTTTTT.

The table lists this clone with a few counts. The V and J genes are TRBV6-5 and TRBJ1-1; TRBD1 agrees at 7 bases. Losses at the gene ends were 0 bases for V and 0 bases for J; bases not matched to a gene: 4. This CDR3 contains 16 residues. Germline V gives CDR1 MNHEY, CDR2 SVGAGI. DNA of the CDR3: TGTGCCAGCAGTTACTCGCGGGACAGATTGAACACTGAAGCTTTCTTT. It codes for CASSYSRDRLNTEAFF.

The chain is built from TRBV11-3 and TRBJ2-2; D might be TRBD1 or TRBD2, each matching 5 bases. V lost 5 bases to trimming and J lost 2 bases, with 27 bases between them. Germline CDR1 and CDR2: SGHNT and YENEEA. The CDR3 is 20 amino acids. The CDR3 reads CASSVRPGQKRGGNTGELFF. The CDR3, as DNA: TGTGCCAGCAGCGTTAGACCGGGGCAGAAAAGAGGAGGAAACACCGGGGAGCTGTTTTTT.

The chain uses TRBV20-1 and TRBJ2-3; D call uncertain. The CDR3 runs to 10 residues. The V and J ends lost 8 bases and 10 bases respectively, with 13 bases between them. Germline CDR1 is DFQATT and CDR2 is SNEGSKA (reference sequence). In nucleotides, the CDR3 is TGCAGTCCCTACGGCGACGCGCAGTATTTT. Translation: CSPYGDAQYF.

CDR3 residues: CSVAGGVGTEAFF. Written as DNA, the CDR3 is TGCAGCGTTGCTGGTGGAGTCGGCACTGAAGCTTTCTTT. V gene TRBV29-1 combines with J gene TRBJ1-1, with unresolved D. Trimming removed 4 bases from V and 4 bases from J, with 13 bases in between. The CDR3 runs to 13 residues. Germline lookup yields CDR1 SQVTM and CDR2 ANQGSEA.

J is TRBJ1-6 and V is TRBV9, with no clear D. CDR1 and CDR2 from the germline V gene are SGDLS and YYNGEE. CDR3 length: 14 residues. Trimming stripped 1 base from V and 6 bases from J, with 8 bases between. CDR3 coding DNA: TGTGCCAGCAGCGTAAAAAGCTTTAATTCACCCCTCCACTTT. Its translation: CASSVKSFNSPLHF.